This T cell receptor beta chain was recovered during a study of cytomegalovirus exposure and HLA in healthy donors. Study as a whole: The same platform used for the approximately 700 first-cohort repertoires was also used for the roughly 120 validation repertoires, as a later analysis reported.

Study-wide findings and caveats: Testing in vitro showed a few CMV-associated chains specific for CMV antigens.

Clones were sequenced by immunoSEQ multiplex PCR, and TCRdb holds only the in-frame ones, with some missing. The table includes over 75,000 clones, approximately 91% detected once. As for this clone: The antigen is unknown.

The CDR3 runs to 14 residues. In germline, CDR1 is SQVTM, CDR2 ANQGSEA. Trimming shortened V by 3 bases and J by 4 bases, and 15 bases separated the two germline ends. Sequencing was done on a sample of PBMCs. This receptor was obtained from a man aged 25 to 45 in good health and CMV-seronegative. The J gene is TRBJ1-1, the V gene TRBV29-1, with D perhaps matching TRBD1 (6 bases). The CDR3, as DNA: TGCAGCGTTGAGTATGGGGGCGAAGTCACTGAAGCTTTCTTT. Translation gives CSVEYGGEVTEAFF.